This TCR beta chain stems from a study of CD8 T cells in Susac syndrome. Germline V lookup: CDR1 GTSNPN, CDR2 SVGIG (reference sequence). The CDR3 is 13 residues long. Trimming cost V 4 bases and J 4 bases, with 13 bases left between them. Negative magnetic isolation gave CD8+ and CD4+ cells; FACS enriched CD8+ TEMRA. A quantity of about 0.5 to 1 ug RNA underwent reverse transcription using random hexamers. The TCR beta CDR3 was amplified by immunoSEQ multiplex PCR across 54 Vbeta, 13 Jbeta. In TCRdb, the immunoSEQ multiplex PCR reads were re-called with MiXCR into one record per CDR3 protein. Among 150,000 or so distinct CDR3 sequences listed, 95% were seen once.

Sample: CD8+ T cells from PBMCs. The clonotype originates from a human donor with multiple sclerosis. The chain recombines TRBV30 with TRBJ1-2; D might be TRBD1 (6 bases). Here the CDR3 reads CAWTDGQLYGYTF. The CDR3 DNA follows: TGTGCCTGGACCGACGGACAGCTCTATGGCTACACCTTC.